The 16 T cell receptor beta chains below were found in one sample sequenced in a study of tumor and adjacent non-tumor tissue in lung cancer (dated by TCRdb to the late 2010s). Libraries came from multiplex PCR. Sequencing instrument: Illumina HiSeq 2500. TCRbeta libraries were built by three rounds of nested PCR using primers (Table S4), following protocols modified from ARM-PCR. Through fastp at Q25 and MiXCR, TCRdb rebuilt clones from the public reads, retaining in-frame beta chains. Identical CDR3 protein sequences are pooled into one entry, listed with their most common genes and DNA. A total of under 150,000 distinct CDR3 sequences appear in this sample, around 60% of them only once. The top ten hold 15% to 20% of the sample. Bulk unsorted tissue served as the source for RNA extraction, and RNA quality was assessed using a NanoDrop ND-1000 and an Agilent 2100. The sequencing sample was made of lung tumor tissue. The receptors come from a man in his sixties with small cell lung cancer.

With respect to this clonotype: At one end, the junction sequence differs from germline, possibly due to a read error. V and J are TRBV20-1 and TRBJ2-3; TRBD1 is a possible D gene (5 bases). Germline CDR1 and CDR2: DFQATT and SNEGSKA (reference sequence). The CDR3 runs 9 residues. The CDR3 here is CSALPAGNF. CDR3 nucleotides: TGCAGTGCTCTTCCCGCAGGGAATTTT.

This clonotype was counted a few times. Given a much more abundant clone one base away, this may be a read error. The chain joins TRBV20-1 to TRBJ1-2, with TRBD1 matching over 9 bases. CDR1 and CDR2 from the germline V gene are DFQATT and SNEGSKA (reference sequence). CDR3 size: 16 residues. V shed 5 bases, J shed 5 bases, and the junction held 15 bases outside the gene matches. The CDR3 DNA is TGCAGTGCTGGACCTACGCTCCGGGACAGGGCATATGGCTACACCTTC. This encodes CSAGPTLRDRAYGYTF.

This clonotype showed up just a few times. The chain employs TRBV14 and TRBJ2-1, with a possible D match to TRBD2 (6 bases). V shed 1 base and J shed 4 bases, with 11 bases lying between them. Looked up from germline, CDR1 is SGHDN and CDR2 is FVKESK. The CDR3 sequence is 15 residues long. The CDR3 reads CASSQVGGAYNEQFF. CDR3 nucleotides: TGTGCCAGCAGCCAAGTGGGCGGGGCTTACAATGAGCAGTTCTTC.

The rearrangement uses TRBV10-2 and TRBJ2-3; no clear D. Germline V lookup: CDR1 WSHSY, CDR2 SAAADI. V dropped 10 bases and J dropped 4 bases, with 15 bases sitting between them. The CDR3 contains 13 residues. CDR3 nucleotide sequence: TGCGCCACCGTAGACTCAAGAGCAGATACGCAGTATTTT. Its translation: CATVDSRADTQYF.

The genes are TRBV10-2 and TRBJ1-2; 7 bases are shared with TRBD1. J gave up 6 bases and V 7 bases, and 8 bases lay outside the gene matches. This CDR3 spans 13 amino acids. Germline CDR1 reads WSHSY; CDR2 reads SAAADI. CDR3 nucleotides: TGCGCCAGCAAACCGGGACAGAACCATGGCTACACCTTC. It is translated as CASKPGQNHGYTF.

As for this clonotype: A much larger clone sits a single nucleotide away, making a read error possible. The chain uses TRBV28 and TRBJ1-2; TRBD1 agrees at 8 bases. The CDR3 is 13 amino acids. Germline V gene sequence: CDR1 MDHEN, CDR2 SYDVKM. CDR3 loop: CASTPAGGVGYIF. The CDR3 DNA reads TGTGCCAGCACCCCCGCAGGGGGCGTCGGCTACATCTTC.

Regarding this clonotype: A much more abundant neighbour one base away suggests this may be a read error. The chain employs TRBV12-3 or TRBV12-4 and TRBJ1-3; 9 positions agree with TRBD1. The J segment lost 9 bases and the V segment lost 6 bases, leaving 12 bases of the junction unmatched. The CDR3 consists of 15 residues. Here the CDR3 DNA reads TGTGCCAGCAGCACCGCCGGGACAGGGTACAGCACCATATATTTT. Translation gives CASSTAGTGYSTIYF.

Notes on this clonotype: The conserved phenylalanine or tryptophan is not found at the CDR3 terminus, so this likely reflects a read error. The CDR3 sequence: CSARGPAVMNTEAFS. The CDR3 region has the DNA TGCAGTGCTAGGGGTCCGGCCGTCATGAACACTGAAGCTTTCTCT. The V gene is TRBV20-1, the J gene TRBJ1-1, with D unclear. V shed 3 bases and J shed 0 bases, with 14 bases lying between them. Germline V lookup: CDR1 DFQATT, CDR2 SNEGSKA (reference sequence). CDR3 size: 15 residues.

This chain links TRBV6-1 with TRBJ1-2; no definite D call. Germline V lookup: CDR1 MNHNS, CDR2 SASEGT. Deletions cut 7 bases from V and 6 bases from J, with 15 bases between. The CDR3 is 13 amino acids. The CDR3 DNA sequence: TGTGCCAGCACCATAGGGCCCAATGATGGCTACACCTTC. It yields the protein CASTIGPNDGYTF.

Concerning this clonotype itself: A much more abundant neighbour one base away suggests this may be a read error. This chain joins TRBV12-3 or TRBV12-4 and TRBJ1-1, with 7 bases aligning to TRBD1. The CDR3 runs 14 residues. Trimming at V came to 7 bases and at J to 7 bases, leaving 12 bases not matched to a gene. The CDR3 bases are TGTGCCAGCATTCGATCTTCTGGACAGGTTGAAGCTTTCTTT. Its protein product is CASIRSSGQVEAFF.

V and J are TRBV5-1 and TRBJ2-5; tentatively, D is TRBD1 or TRBD2 (5 bases each). The CDR3 consists of 12 residues. V was cut by 7 bases and J by 5 bases, with 12 bases left in between. Germline V gives CDR1 SGHRS, CDR2 YFSETQ. CDR3 in DNA: TGCGCCAGCCGATGGGGGTCGGAGACCCAGTACTTC. The encoded protein is CASRWGSETQYF.

In the case of this clonotype: A clone one base away is much larger, so this may be a read error. The chain carries TRBV20-1 and TRBJ2-4, with 8 bases identical to TRBD2. Germline V gene lookup returns CDR1 DFQATT and CDR2 SNEGSKA (reference sequence). This CDR3 region has 14 residues. The DNA of the CDR3 is TGCAGTGCTTCGGACGGACTAGCCAAAGACATTCAGTACTTC. Its protein is CSASDGLAKDIQYF.

V is TRBV5-1 and J is TRBJ1-1; no reliable D call. The CDR3 runs 15 residues. CDR1 is SGHRS and CDR2 is YFSETQ in the germline V gene. The V end was cut by 7 bases, the J end by 0 bases, with 16 bases between. CDR3 residues: CASHMSGGMNTEAFF. As DNA, the CDR3 is TGCGCCAGCCATATGTCAGGAGGCATGAACACTGAAGCTTTCTTT.

On this clonotype: An end of the junction does not agree with germline; a read error may underlie this. The rearrangement uses TRBV29-1 and TRBJ2-3, with TRBD1 matching 7 bases. Germline V CDR1 and CDR2: SQVTM, ANQGSEA. The CDR3 sequence is 15 residues long. This chain's CDR3 is CSVGFGTVGTDMQYF. The CDR3 DNA reads as TGCAGCGTGGGTTTCGGGACAGTGGGAACAGATATGCAGTATTTT.

The CDR3 DNA reads as TGTGCCAGCAGCGGACCTGGGGGTACTGAAGCTTTCTTT. Its translation is CASSGPGGTEAFF. The chain uses TRBV28 and TRBJ1-1; possible D gene TRBD1, 5 bases. Germline V CDR1 and CDR2: MDHEN, SYDVKM. The V gene lost 6 bases and the J gene lost 5 bases, with 13 bases spanning the gap. The CDR3 extends over 13 amino acids.

This sequence joins TRBV5-1 and TRBJ2-5; TRBD1 aligns across 7 bases. This CDR3 has 14 residues. With 4 bases clipped from V and 3 bases from J, the junction kept 6 bases outside the gene matches. In germline, CDR1 is SGHRS, CDR2 YFSETQ. Written as DNA, the CDR3 is TGCGCCAGCAGCCTTCCCGGGACAGAAGAGACCCAGTACTTC. It specifies CASSLPGTEETQYF.